This T cell receptor beta chain was obtained from a study of T-cell memory formation after mild COVID-19. The germline V gene encodes CDR1 KGHDR and CDR2 SFDVKD. The CDR3 consists of 13 residues. Trimming removed 6 bases at V and 8 bases at J, with 13 bases between. TCRdb called the 5' RACE reads again in MiXCR, with one record for every CDR3 protein. Seen here are 350,000 to 500,000 distinct CDR3 sequences, more than 15% observed once, and the top ten hold roughly 21%. Sequenced material: PBMCs or a T cell subset sorted from them (not recorded which). The rearrangement joins TRBV24-1 to TRBJ2-1, with D perhaps assigned TRBD1 or TRBD2 (5 bases each). The receptor was derived from a man between 18 and 35 years old who had mild COVID-19 (a few samples of this study predate the infection). Cell type and time point are not known. The CDR3 sequence is CATSSLLGDEQFF. The CDR3 bases are TGTGCCACCAGTAGCCTTCTGGGGGATGAGCAGTTCTTC.